This T cell receptor beta chain is from a study of blood T cell repertoires in COVID-19. Sequencing was performed with immunoSEQ multiplex PCR; in TCRdb, only in-frame clones are kept and a portion is missing. The table lists about 370,000 clones, 75% to 90% of them singletons. The sequence was obtained from a man younger than 30 who had recovered from COVID-19. Source material: PBMCs or T cells enriched from blood (not recorded which).

The CDR3 DNA reads as TGTGCCACCAGCGAGTCCTTGAACACCGGGGAGCTGTTTTTT. Its translation is CATSESLNTGELFF. V usage is TRBV24-1 and J usage is TRBJ2-2; D not resolved. Trimming cost V 7 bases and J 1 base, with 9 bases left between them. The CDR3 runs to 14 residues. The germline gives CDR1 KGHDR, CDR2 SFDVKD.